This TCR beta chain is from a study of OX40 agonist ivuxolimab in advanced cancers. Study-wide context: Three patients responded partially, comprising one with hepatocellular carcinoma and two with cutaneous melanoma.

Assay: immunoSEQ multiplex PCR; the TCRdb copy retains only in-frame clones and omits some. The sample records 35,000 to 55,000 clones, just under 90% being singletons. This clone was seen a few times. Its antigen is unknown. Notes on the study in general: Partly responding patients at 0.1-3.0 mg/kg showed some of the smallest clonal expansion. With doses of 0.1 to 3.0 mg/kg, CD4+ and CD8+ blood T cells had undergone clonal expansion by week 6.

The CDR3 is 13 amino acids. V was trimmed by 4 bases and J by 4 bases, leaving 11 bases between them. Per germline, CDR1 SGHDT and CDR2 YYEEEE. This TCR was recovered from an adult with an advanced solid tumor such as melanoma, head and neck, liver or kidney cancer. The sequencing used CD4+ or CD8+ T cells sorted from blood, collected in a trial of the OX40 agonist ivuxolimab. This sequence joins TRBV5-6 and TRBJ1-2; D not certain. The CDR3, as DNA: TGTGCCAGCAGCCCACAGAGATCCTATGGCTACACCTTC. As protein: CASSPQRSYGYTF.